This T cell receptor (beta chain) is drawn from a study of T cell responses to AZD1222 COVID-19 vaccine. Method: immunoSEQ multiplex PCR; TCRdb's copy keeps in-frame clones and lacks some. The sample carries 85,000 to 130,000 clones, around nine tenths recorded once. Deletions cut 0 bases from V and 1 base from J, with 4 bases between. In germline, CDR1 is LNHDA, CDR2 SQIVND (reference sequence). This CDR3 is built from 14 residues. Only a few counts were recorded for this clone. Its cognate antigen is unknown. Broader study findings: No day 14 peak samples; only post-peak repertoires were characterized.

This specimen was peripheral blood, taken on day 0 of AZD1222 vaccination. The TCR originated in an adult in good health. V is TRBV19 and J is TRBJ1-5, with D uncertain. CDR3 residues: CASSIEYSNQPQHF. The CDR3 DNA is TGTGCCAGTAGTATAGAATACAGCAATCAGCCCCAGCATTTT.